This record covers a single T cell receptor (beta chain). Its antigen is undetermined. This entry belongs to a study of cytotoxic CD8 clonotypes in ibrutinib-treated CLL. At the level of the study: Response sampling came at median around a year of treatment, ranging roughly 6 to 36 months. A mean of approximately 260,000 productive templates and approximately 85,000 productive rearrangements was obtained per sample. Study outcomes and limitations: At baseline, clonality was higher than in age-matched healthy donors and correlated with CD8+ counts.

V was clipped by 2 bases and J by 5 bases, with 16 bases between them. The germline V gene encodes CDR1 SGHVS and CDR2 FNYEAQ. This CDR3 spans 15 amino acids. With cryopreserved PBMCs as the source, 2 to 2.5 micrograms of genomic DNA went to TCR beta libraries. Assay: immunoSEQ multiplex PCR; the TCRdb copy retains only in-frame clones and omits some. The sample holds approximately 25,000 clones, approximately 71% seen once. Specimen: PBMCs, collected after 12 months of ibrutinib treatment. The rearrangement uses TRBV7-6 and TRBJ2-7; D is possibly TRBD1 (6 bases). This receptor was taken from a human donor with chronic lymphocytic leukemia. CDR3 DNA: TGTGCCAGCAGCTTAAAAGCGCAGGGGAACGACGAGCAGTACTTC. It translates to CASSLKAQGNDEQYF. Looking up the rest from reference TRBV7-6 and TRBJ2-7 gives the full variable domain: GAGVSQSPRYKVTKRGQDVALRCDPISGHVSLYWYRQALGQGPEFLTYFNYEAQQDKSGLPNDRFSAERPEGSISTLTIQRTEQRDSAMYRCASSLKAQGNDEQYFGPGTRLTVT.